The 4 T cell receptor beta chains reported below all come from one sample, sequenced in a study of blood T cell repertoires in COVID-19. Produced via immunoSEQ multiplex PCR; TCRdb's table is partial and in-frame only. The sample shows about 120,000 clones, 71% of them seen only once. Specimen: peripheral blood. These receptors originate from a human donor with acute or convalescent COVID-19. The donor label of this sample is uncertain.

The table lists this clone with a few counts. The rearrangement joins TRBV12-3 or TRBV12-4 to TRBJ2-6; 7 nucleotides align to TRBD1. Trimming removed 4 bases from V and 12 bases from J; junction bases left unmatched: 6. The CDR3 is made up of 13 amino acids. CDR3 coding DNA: TGTGCCAGCAGTTCGACGACAGGGACCGTCCTGACTTTC. Protein product: CASSSTTGTVLTF.

The rearrangement joins TRBV5-6 to TRBJ2-1, with D possibly matching TRBD1 (6 bases). The CDR3 runs 12 residues. Germline loops: CDR1 SGHDT, CDR2 YYEEEE. Trimming stripped 7 bases from V and 4 bases from J, with 9 bases between. DNA of the CDR3: TGTGCCAGCGGGGGCGATTACAATGAGCAGTTCTTC. Its protein product is CASGGDYNEQFF.

The chain combines TRBV6-5 with TRBJ2-7; D remains ambiguous. CDR1 and CDR2 (germline): MNHEY, SVGAGI. This CDR3 is 14 amino acids long. Trimming removed 6 bases from V and 0 bases from J, with 12 bases in between. CDR3 coding DNA: TGTGCCAGCAGAGTGACATCGAGCTCCTACGAGCAGTACTTC. It is translated as CASRVTSSSYEQYF.

This rearrangement joins TRBV20-1 to TRBJ1-5; 7 bases line up with TRBD1. CDR3 length equals 15 residues. Germline V gives CDR1 DFQATT, CDR2 SNEGSKA (reference sequence). The V and J ends lost 3 bases and 9 bases, in that order; junction bases with no gene match: 14. CDR3 coding DNA: TGCAGTGCTAGTTCGACAGGGCAGAGCCCGCGGCCCCAGCATTTT. Amino acid sequence: CSASSTGQSPRPQHF.